Presented here are 30 T cell receptor beta chains from one specimen sequenced in a study of blood T cell repertoires in COVID-19. Generated by immunoSEQ multiplex PCR, the TCRdb table keeps only in-frame clones and is missing some. Here the sample spans about 220,000 clones, roughly nine tenths being singletons. Sequencing was performed on PBMCs or T cells enriched from blood (not recorded which). Receptors were obtained from a woman aged 18-29 years in a cohort exposed to, infected with or recovered from COVID-19 (not recorded which).

In this sample, this clone turned up once. V and J are TRBV28 and TRBJ2-5, with D possibly matching TRBD2 (5 bases). The CDR3 length is 12 residues. In germline, CDR1 is MDHEN, CDR2 SYDVKM. V lost 7 bases, J lost 2 bases, and 8 bases lay in between. The CDR3: CASTGDQETQYF. The CDR3 DNA is TGTGCCAGCACCGGGGATCAAGAGACCCAGTACTTC.

J is TRBJ1-5 and V is TRBV21-1; no check of the table's D call, TRBD1, against the DNA was made. TRBV21-1 counts as a pseudogene. The CDR3 has 15 amino acids. CDR3: CASSTPAGANQPQHF. The DNA for the CDR3 is TGTGCCAGCAGCACTCCAGCAGGGGCGAATCAGCCCCAGCATTTT.

V gene TRBV9 combines with J gene TRBJ1-6, with 8 positions matching TRBD1. The length of the CDR3 is 14 residues. Unmatched junction bases numbered 3, after V lost 1 base and J lost 9 bases. Germline values: CDR1 SGDLS, CDR2 YYNGEE. CDR3 sequence reads: CASSVQGALSPLHF. In DNA form, the CDR3 reads TGTGCCAGCAGCGTACAGGGGGCGCTTTCACCCCTCCACTTT.

The CDR3 is CASSFESETQYF. The CDR3 region has the DNA TGCGCCAGCAGCTTCGAGTCGGAGACCCAGTACTTC. The chain combines TRBV5-1 with TRBJ2-5; D is unclear. The ends were cut back, 2 bases at V and 5 bases at J, with 7 bases in the middle. Germline values: CDR1 SGHRS, CDR2 YFSETQ. This CDR3 comprises 12 residues.

The chain employs TRBV6-5 and TRBJ1-2; the match to TRBD1 covers 8 bases. This CDR3 region has 14 residues. The V and J ends lost 6 bases and 6 bases, in that order; junction bases with no gene match: 9. CDR1 MNHEY and CDR2 SVGAGI come from the germline V gene. CDR3 residues: CASSKTQGADGYTF. The CDR3 DNA sequence: TGTGCCAGCAGCAAAACGCAGGGGGCGGATGGCTACACCTTC.

The genes are TRBV6-6 and TRBJ1-3; tentative D call: TRBD1 (5 bases). In germline, CDR1 is MNHNY, CDR2 SVGAGI (reference sequence). The CDR3 runs to 12 residues. With 5 bases removed from V and 6 bases from J, the gap between germline ends came to 8 bases. The CDR3 loop reads CASSTTENTIYF. The CDR3 DNA reads as TGTGCCAGCAGTACGACAGAAAACACCATATATTTT.

The chain carries TRBV2 and TRBJ1-6, with TRBD1 matching over 11 bases. Germline V gene lookup returns CDR1 SNHLY and CDR2 FYNNEI. V lost 4 bases to trimming and J lost 7 bases; unmatched junction nucleotides: 3. The CDR3 runs 15 residues. CDR3 bases: TGTGCCAGCAGTGGGACAGGGGGCGCGAATTCACCCCTCCACTTT. As protein: CASSGTGGANSPLHF.

This chain links TRBV18 with TRBJ2-7, with TRBD1 matching over 8 bases. Germline V gene data show CDR1 as KGHSH and CDR2 as LQKENI. V was clipped by 5 bases and J by 4 bases; unmatched bases: 7. The length of the CDR3 is 14 residues. The CDR3 nucleotides read TGTGCCAGCTCAAAGACAGGGGACGGGTACGAGCAGTACTTC. Amino acid sequence: CASSKTGDGYEQYF. The full variable domain, its missing parts supplied by reference TRBV18 and TRBJ2-7, is NAGVMQNPRHLVRRRGQEARLRCSPMKGHSHVYWYRQLPEEGLKFMVYLQKENIIDESGMPKERFSAEFPKEGPSILRIQQVVRGDSAAYFCASSKTGDGYEQYFGPGTRLTVT.

The chain carries TRBV30 and TRBJ1-2; TRBD1 matches 12 bases. The CDR3 covers 14 residues. V lost 0 bases and J lost 8; bases outside the gene matches: 4. CDR1 is GTSNPN and CDR2 is SVGIG in the germline V gene (reference sequence). As DNA, the CDR3 is TGTGCCTGGAGTGTACGGGGGACAGGGGGCGGCTACACCTTC. Its protein product is CAWSVRGTGGGYTF.

V usage is TRBV7-3 and J usage is TRBJ2-3, with D possibly TRBD2 on 5 matching bases. In germline, CDR1 is SGHTA, CDR2 FQGTGA. The CDR3 is 15 residues long. The V end was cut by 4 bases, the J end by 2 bases, with 13 bases between. CDR3 nucleotide sequence: TGTGCCAGCAGCTCTACGGGGTTCCCCACAGATACGCAGTATTTT. This translates into CASSSTGFPTDTQYF.

The CDR3 DNA is TGTGCCAGCAGCCAAGATTGGCCAGGCTCCTACGAGCAGTACTTC. It translates to CASSQDWPGSYEQYF. This chain joins TRBV4-2 and TRBJ2-7, with D uncertain. This CDR3 spans 15 amino acids. V dropped 0 bases and J dropped 0 bases, with 9 bases sitting between them. From germline, CDR1 is LGHNA and CDR2 YNFKEQ.

The rearrangement uses TRBV7-9 and TRBJ1-1; no reliable D call. V lost 5 bases and J lost 1, with 5 bases in between. This CDR3 contains 12 residues. Per the germline V gene, CDR1 is SEHNR and CDR2 is FQNEAQ (reference sequence). The CDR3 protein is CASSTKNTEAFF. The CDR3 bases are TGTGCCAGCAGCACAAAGAACACTGAAGCTTTCTTT.

This chain links TRBV2 with TRBJ1-2, with D tentatively TRBD1 (6 bases). Germline loops: CDR1 SNHLY, CDR2 FYNNEI. V shed 4 bases and J shed 4 bases, with 13 bases lying between them. This CDR3 spans 14 amino acids. CDR3 amino acids: CASSGGRAFYGYTF. For the CDR3, the DNA is TGTGCCAGCAGTGGGGGGCGGGCCTTCTATGGCTACACCTTC.

The rearrangement links TRBV7-9 to TRBJ1-2; the D is unclear. The germline CDR1 and CDR2 sequences are SEHNR and FQNEAQ (reference sequence). There are 12 residues in the CDR3. V was trimmed by 7 bases and J by 8 bases, leaving 14 bases between them. CDR3 amino acids: CASNDSPEGYTF. The CDR3 DNA reads TGTGCCAGCAACGATTCCCCTGAGGGCTACACCTTC.

This clone was seen ten or more times. The genes are TRBV7-8 and TRBJ1-4, with 8 bases fitting TRBD1. The germline CDR1 and CDR2 sequences are SGHVS and FQNEAQ. With V trimmed by 3 bases and J by 3 bases, 3 bases remained unmatched. The CDR3 is 15 amino acids. CDR3 loop: CASSFGQGSNEKLFF. As DNA, the CDR3 is TGTGCCAGCAGCTTCGGACAGGGCTCTAATGAAAAACTGTTTTTT.

The chain employs TRBV7-9 and TRBJ1-2; 7 bases agree with TRBD1. CDR3 length: 15 amino acids. CDR1 is SEHNR and CDR2 is FQNEAQ in the germline V gene (reference sequence). V trimming: 4 bases; J trimming: 4 bases; junction bases outside the gene matches: 9. The CDR3 DNA is TGTGCCAGCAGCTCCGGGACAGTACCACCCTATGGCTACACCTTC. It codes for CASSSGTVPPYGYTF. The full variable domain, its missing parts supplied by reference TRBV7-9 and TRBJ1-2, is DTGVSQNPRHKITKRGQNVTFRCDPISEHNRLYWYRQTLGQGPEFLTYFQNEAQLEKSRLLSDRFSAERPKGSFSTLEIQRTEQGDSAMYLCASSSGTVPPYGYTFGSGTRLTVV.

This sequence joins TRBV7-6 and TRBJ2-1; TRBD1 agrees at 7 bases. The length of the CDR3 is 16 residues. Trimming took 4 bases from V and 1 from J; bases not matched to a gene: 7. Looked up from germline, CDR1 is SGHVS and CDR2 is FNYEAQ. The CDR3 DNA is TGTGCCAGCAGCTCATCCGAGGGGGCGTCCTACAATGAGCAGTTCTTC. This translates into CASSSSEGASYNEQFF.

The CDR3 region has the DNA TGTGCCAGCAGTGAGCAATGGACAGGGGTTGACGAGCAGTACTTC. Translated: CASSEQWTGVDEQYF. The chain carries TRBV6-4 and TRBJ2-7; 9 nucleotides line up with TRBD1. The ends lost 3 bases at V and 5 bases at J; junction bases unmatched: 8. The CDR3 sequence is 15 residues long. Germline-derived CDR1 and CDR2 are MRHNA and SNTAGT.

The chain links TRBV19 to TRBJ1-5, with D possibly matching TRBD1 (6 bases). Per germline, CDR1 LNHDA and CDR2 SQIVND (reference sequence). The CDR3 spans 16 residues. Trimming removed 9 bases from V and 3 bases from J, with 21 bases in between. The DNA of the CDR3 is TGTGCCAGCTCAAATCAACCAACAGGGAACAATCAGCCCCAGCATTTT. This encodes CASSNQPTGNNQPQHF.

The V and J genes are TRBV3-1 (or the pseudogene TRBV3-2) and TRBJ2-5, with TRBD2 matching over 8 bases. This CDR3 has 15 residues. V was pared by 4 bases and J by 3 bases, with 7 bases of the junction left unmatched. The germline V gene encodes CDR1 LGHDT and CDR2 YNNKEL (reference sequence). The CDR3: CASSLTGGAKETQYF. The CDR3 bases are TGTGCCAGCAGCCTGACGGGGGGGGCCAAAGAGACCCAGTACTTC.

J is TRBJ1-5 and V is TRBV5-1; a possible D gene is TRBD1 (5 bases). Germline loops: CDR1 SGHRS, CDR2 YFSETQ. The V end lost 5 bases, the J end lost 4 bases, and 13 bases lay between the germline ends. There are 14 residues in the CDR3. The CDR3 loop is CASSAGQPNQPQHF. The CDR3 DNA reads as TGCGCCAGCAGTGCGGGGCAGCCAAATCAGCCCCAGCATTTT.

This rearrangement joins TRBV5-1 to TRBJ2-1, with TRBD2 identical over 14 bases. J gave up 2 bases and V 3 bases, and 7 bases lay outside the gene matches. Germline values: CDR1 SGHRS, CDR2 YFSETQ. The CDR3 has 18 residues. As DNA, the CDR3 is TGCGCCAGCAGCTCCGGGACTAGCGGGAGATCCGCCTACAATGAGCAGTTCTTC. This codes for CASSSGTSGRSAYNEQFF.

The chain uses TRBV7-9 and TRBJ2-7; the match to TRBD1 covers 11 bases. The CDR3 extends over 15 amino acids. Germline V gene data show CDR1 as SEHNR and CDR2 as FQNEAQ (reference sequence). The V gene end was trimmed by 1 base and the J gene end by 5 bases; junction bases not matched to a gene: 4. The CDR3 DNA reads as TGTGCCAGCAGCTTAGACCGGACAGGGGGCGACGAGCAGTACTTC. As protein: CASSLDRTGGDEQYF.

This clone was seen a single time. The J gene is TRBJ2-2, the V gene TRBV11-3; D possibly corresponds to TRBD1 (5 bases). The CDR3 sequence is 12 residues long. V was cut by 9 bases and J by 5 bases, with 10 bases left in between. Per the germline V gene, CDR1 is SGHNT and CDR2 is YENEEA. CDR3 DNA sequence: TGTGCCAGTTCGACAGAGACCGGGGAGCTGTTTTTT. This translates into CASSTETGELFF.

The chain is built from TRBV29-1 and TRBJ2-7; perhaps TRBD1 as D (6 bases). Germline CDR1 SQVTM, CDR2 ANQGSEA. Trimming pared 5 bases from V and 6 bases from J, leaving 20 bases between. The CDR3 sequence is 14 residues long. The CDR3 reads CSVTPGALGGEQYF. The CDR3 DNA reads TGCAGCGTTACACCAGGGGCCCTTGGAGGCGAGCAGTACTTC.

The V gene is TRBV5-1, the J gene TRBJ2-1; perhaps TRBD2 as D (5 bases). The CDR3 totals 14 residues. V dropped 1 base and J dropped 2 bases, with 7 bases sitting between them. The germline V gene has CDR1 SGHRS and CDR2 YFSETQ. CDR3 amino acids: CASSLPSTYNEQFF. As DNA, the CDR3 is TGCGCCAGCAGCTTGCCTAGCACCTACAATGAGCAGTTCTTC.

The gene calls are TRBV2 and TRBJ1-5; TRBD1 matches at 7 bases. Germline V gives CDR1 SNHLY, CDR2 FYNNEI. This CDR3 is 15 amino acids long. The J segment lost 6 bases and the V segment lost 4 bases, leaving 9 bases of the junction unmatched. This CDR3 is CASSAMRQGSQPQHF. The CDR3 region has the DNA TGTGCCAGCAGTGCCATGAGACAGGGCAGTCAGCCCCAGCATTTT.

This sequence joins TRBV7-3 and TRBJ1-2; D possibly corresponds to TRBD1 (5 bases). The CDR3 is 15 residues long. V was trimmed by 5 bases and J by 5 bases, leaving 18 bases between them. Germline values: CDR1 SGHTA, CDR2 FQGTGA. Written as DNA, the CDR3 is TGTGCCAGCAGCCCAAGTCAGGGTCTGATATATGGCTACACCTTC. Protein: CASSPSQGLIYGYTF. Looking up the rest from reference TRBV7-3 and TRBJ1-2 gives the full variable domain: GAGVSQTPSNKVTEKGKYVELRCDPISGHTALYWYRQSLGQGPEFLIYFQGTGAADDSGLPNDRFFAVRPEGSVSTLKIQRTERGDSAVYLCASSPSQGLIYGYTFGSGTRLTVV.

This sequence joins TRBV10-3 and TRBJ2-7, with D uncertain. Germline CDR1 is ENHRY and CDR2 is SYGVKD. V lost 3 bases, J lost 5 bases, and 14 bases lay in between. The CDR3 covers 14 residues. The CDR3 spells CAISDRLESHEQYF. In nucleotides, the CDR3 is TGTGCCATCAGTGACAGGTTAGAGTCCCACGAGCAGTACTTC.

The chain uses TRBV5-1 and TRBJ2-1; 7 bases map to TRBD2. From germline, CDR1 is SGHRS and CDR2 YFSETQ. V trimming: 0 bases; J trimming: 3 bases; junction bases outside the gene matches: 3. The length of the CDR3 is 15 residues. The chain's CDR3 is CASSLGGGGYNEQFF. The CDR3 DNA reads TGCGCCAGCAGCTTGGGTGGCGGGGGCTACAATGAGCAGTTCTTC.